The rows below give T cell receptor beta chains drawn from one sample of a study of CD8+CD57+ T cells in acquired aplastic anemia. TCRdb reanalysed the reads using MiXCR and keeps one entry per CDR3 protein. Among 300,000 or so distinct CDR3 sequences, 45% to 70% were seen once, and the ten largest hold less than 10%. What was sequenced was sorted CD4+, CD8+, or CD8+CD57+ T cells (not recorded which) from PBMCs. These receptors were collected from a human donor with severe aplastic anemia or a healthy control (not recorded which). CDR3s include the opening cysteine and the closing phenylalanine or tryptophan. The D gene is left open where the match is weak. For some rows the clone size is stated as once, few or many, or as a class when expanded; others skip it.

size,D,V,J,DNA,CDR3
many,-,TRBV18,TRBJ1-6,TGTGCCAGCTCACGGGACAAAAATTCACCCCTCCACTTT,CASSRDKNSPLHF
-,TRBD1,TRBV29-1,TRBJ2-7,TGCAGCGTTTCGATGGACAGGGGATACGAGCAGTACTTC,CSVSMDRGYEQYF
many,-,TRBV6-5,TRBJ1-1,TGTGCCAGCAGGGGGAGGAGACCGCTCCCAGAAGCTTTCTTT,CASRGRRPLPEAFF
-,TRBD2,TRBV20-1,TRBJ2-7,TGCAGTGCCCCTAGAGCGGGAGGGGCTGAGCAGTACTTC,CSAPRAGGAEQYF
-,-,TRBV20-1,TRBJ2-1,TGCAGTGCTAGGTGGGGGATCTACAATGAGCAGTCCTTC,CSARWGIYNEQSF
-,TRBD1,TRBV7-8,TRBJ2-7,TGTGCCAGCAGCTTCGGACAGGGGATTCCCTACGAGCAGTACTTC,CASSFGQGIPYEQYF
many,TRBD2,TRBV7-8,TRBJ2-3,TGTGCCAGCAGCTCGAACGGACTAGCGGGGCTCCCTCGGCCGGATACGCAGTATTTT,CASSSNGLAGLPRPDTQYF
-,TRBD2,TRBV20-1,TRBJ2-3,TGCAGTGCTAGCGGGGGGGCCGTTACGCAGTATTTT,CSASGGAVTQYF
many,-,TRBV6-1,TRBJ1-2,TGTGCCAGCAGTGAAGTATTCCCAGCCTTCTATGGCTACACCTTC,CASSEVFPAFYGYTF
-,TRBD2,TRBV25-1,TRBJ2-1,TGTGCCAGCGGCCCCCCAGCGGGAGGCAATGAGCAGTTCTTC,CASGPPAGGNEQFF
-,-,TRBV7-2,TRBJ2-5,TGTGCCAGCAGCTTAGACGGAACGGGAGAGACCCAGTACTTC,CASSLDGTGETQYF
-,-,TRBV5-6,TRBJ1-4,TGTGCCAGCAGCTTGGAAGGGCAGAGTTGTTTT,CASSLEGQSCF
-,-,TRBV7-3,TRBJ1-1,TGTGCCAGCAGCTCAGGGAGCCGCACTGAAGCTTTCTTT,CASSSGSRTEAFF
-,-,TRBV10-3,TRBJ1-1,TGTGCCATCAGTGATGGCGGCAGGGCAGGGAACACTGAAGCTTTCTTT,CAISDGGRAGNTEAFF
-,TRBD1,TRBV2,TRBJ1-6,TGTGCCAGCAGTGTGGGGTCAGGGGGCCTTAATTCACCCCTCCACTTT,CASSVGSGGLNSPLHF
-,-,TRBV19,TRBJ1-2,TGTGCCACCCAGGTAGGAACAGGCGGCTACACCTTC,CATQVGTGGYTF
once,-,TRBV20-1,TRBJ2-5,TGCAGTGCTACATGGACCGGGGGCCAAGAGACCCAGTACTTC,CSATWTGGQETQYF
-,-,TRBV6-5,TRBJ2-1,TGTGCCAGCACCCAAGGCGGGACCAGCTCCTACAATGAGCAGTTCTTC,CASTQGGTSSYNEQFF
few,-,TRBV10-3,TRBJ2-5,TGTGCCATCAGTGAGTCCCCAGAGACCCAGTACTTC,CAISESPETQYF
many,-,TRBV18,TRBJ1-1,TGTGCCAGCTCAACAGAGGGGCGCAGGGGCACTGAAGCTTTCTTT,CASSTEGRRGTEAFF
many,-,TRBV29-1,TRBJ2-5,TGCAGCGTTGAAGGACTGGAGGAGACCCAGTACTTC,CSVEGLEETQYF
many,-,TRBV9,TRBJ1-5,TGTGCCAGCAGCGTATGTTTGGGGGGCGGCTTCTATCAGCCCCGGCATTTT,CASSVCLGGGFYQPRHF
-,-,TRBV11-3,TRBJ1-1,TGTGCCAGCAGCCCGGACAACATGAACACTGAAGCTTTCTTT,CASSPDNMNTEAFF
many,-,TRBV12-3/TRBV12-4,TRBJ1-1,TGTGCCAGCAACGGACAGCCAAACACTGAAGCTTTCTTT,CASNGQPNTEAFF
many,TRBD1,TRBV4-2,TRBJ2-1,TGTGCCAGCAGCCCCGGGACAGGGGGCTACAATGAGCAGTTCTTC,CASSPGTGGYNEQFF
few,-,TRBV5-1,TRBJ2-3,TGTGCCAGCAGTCCAGGCACAGATACGCAGTATTTT,CASSPGTDTQYF
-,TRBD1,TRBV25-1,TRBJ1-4,TGTGCCAGCAGTGAATCCCCCGGGACAGGGGATGAAAAACTGTTTTTT,CASSESPGTGDEKLFF
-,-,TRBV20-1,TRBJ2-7,TGCAGTGTCCAGGGCCCCGGGGGGCAGTACTTC,CSVQGPGGQYF
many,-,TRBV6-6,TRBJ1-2,TGTGCCAGCACAGGGGAAAAAGGCTACACCTTC,CASTGEKGYTF
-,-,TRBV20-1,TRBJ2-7,TGCAGTGCTAGCCTCCCAGGACCAAGCTACGAGCAGTACTTC,CSASLPGPSYEQYF
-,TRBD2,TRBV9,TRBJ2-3,TGTGCCAGCAGCGAAACTAGCGGGGGCCCGTATACGCAGTATTTT,CASSETSGGPYTQYF